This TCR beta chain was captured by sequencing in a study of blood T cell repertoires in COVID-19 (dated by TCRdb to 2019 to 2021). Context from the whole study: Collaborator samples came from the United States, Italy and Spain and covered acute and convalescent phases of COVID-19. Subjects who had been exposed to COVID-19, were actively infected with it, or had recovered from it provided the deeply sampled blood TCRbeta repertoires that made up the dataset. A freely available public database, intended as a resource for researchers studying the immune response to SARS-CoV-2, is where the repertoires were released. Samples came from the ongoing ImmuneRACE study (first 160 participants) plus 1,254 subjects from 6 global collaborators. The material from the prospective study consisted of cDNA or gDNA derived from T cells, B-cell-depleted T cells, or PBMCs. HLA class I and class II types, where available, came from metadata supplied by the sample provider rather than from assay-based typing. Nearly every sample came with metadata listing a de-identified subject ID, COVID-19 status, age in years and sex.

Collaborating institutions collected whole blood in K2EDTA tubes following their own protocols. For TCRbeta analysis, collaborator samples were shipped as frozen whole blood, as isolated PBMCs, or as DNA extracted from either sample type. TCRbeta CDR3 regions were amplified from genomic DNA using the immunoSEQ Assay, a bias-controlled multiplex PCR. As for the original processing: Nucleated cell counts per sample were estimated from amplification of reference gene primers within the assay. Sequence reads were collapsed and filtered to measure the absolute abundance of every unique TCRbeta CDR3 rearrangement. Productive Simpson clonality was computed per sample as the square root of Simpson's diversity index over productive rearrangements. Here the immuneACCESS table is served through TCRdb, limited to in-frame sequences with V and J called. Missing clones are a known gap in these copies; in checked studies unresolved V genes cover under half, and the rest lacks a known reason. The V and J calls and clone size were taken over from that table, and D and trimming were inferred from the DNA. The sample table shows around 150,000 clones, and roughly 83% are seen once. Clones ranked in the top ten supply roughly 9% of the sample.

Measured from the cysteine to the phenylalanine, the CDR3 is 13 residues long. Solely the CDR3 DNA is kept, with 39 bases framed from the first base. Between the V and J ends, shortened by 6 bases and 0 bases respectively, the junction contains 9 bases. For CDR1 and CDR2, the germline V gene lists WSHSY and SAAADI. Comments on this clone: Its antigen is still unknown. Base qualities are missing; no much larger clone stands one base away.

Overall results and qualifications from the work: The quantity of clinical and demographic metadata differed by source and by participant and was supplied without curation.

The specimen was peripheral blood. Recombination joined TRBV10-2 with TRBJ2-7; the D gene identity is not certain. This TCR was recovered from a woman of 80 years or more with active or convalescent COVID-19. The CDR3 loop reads CASRQSVSYEQYF. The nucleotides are TGCGCCAGCAGACAGTCGGTCTCCTACGAGCAGTACTTC.